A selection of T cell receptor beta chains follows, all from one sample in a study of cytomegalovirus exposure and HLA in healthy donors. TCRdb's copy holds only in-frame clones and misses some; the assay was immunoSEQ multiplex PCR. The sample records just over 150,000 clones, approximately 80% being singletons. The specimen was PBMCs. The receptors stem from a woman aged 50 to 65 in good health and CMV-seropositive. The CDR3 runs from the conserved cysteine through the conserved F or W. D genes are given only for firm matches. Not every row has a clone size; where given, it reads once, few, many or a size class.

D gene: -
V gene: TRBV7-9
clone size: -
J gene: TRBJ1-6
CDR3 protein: CASSSSGQRYNSPLHF
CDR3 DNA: TGTGCCAGCAGCTCGTCCGGACAGAGATATAATTCACCCCTCCACTTT

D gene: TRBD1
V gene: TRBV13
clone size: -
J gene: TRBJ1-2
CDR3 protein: CASSLGQGTGGPYGYTF
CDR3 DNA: TGTGCCAGCAGCTTAGGCCAAGGGACAGGGGGCCCTTATGGCTACACCTTC

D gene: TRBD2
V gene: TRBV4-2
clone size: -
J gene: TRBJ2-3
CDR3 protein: CASSQEGGGGADTQYF
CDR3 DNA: TGTGCCAGCAGCCAAGAGGGGGGGGGTGGTGCAGATACGCAGTATTTT

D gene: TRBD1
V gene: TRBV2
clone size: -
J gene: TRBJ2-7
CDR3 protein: CASSDGGQGASYEQYF
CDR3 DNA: TGTGCCAGCAGTGACGGGGGACAGGGGGCCTCCTACGAGCAGTACTTC

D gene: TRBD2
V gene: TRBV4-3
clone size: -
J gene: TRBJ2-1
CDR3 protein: CASSQEGTRGGRYNEQFF
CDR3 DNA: TGCGCCAGCAGCCAAGAGGGGACCCGGGGGGGCCGGTACAATGAGCAGTTCTTC

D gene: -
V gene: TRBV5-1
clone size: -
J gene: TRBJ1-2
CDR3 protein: CASSLGQGGGYTF
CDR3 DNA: TGCGCCAGCAGCTTGGGTCAGGGTGGCGGCTACACCTTC

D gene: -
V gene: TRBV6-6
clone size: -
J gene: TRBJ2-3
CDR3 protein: CASSKTGLPTDTQYF
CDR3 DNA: TGTGCCAGCAGCAAAACGGGACTGCCGACAGATACGCAGTATTTT

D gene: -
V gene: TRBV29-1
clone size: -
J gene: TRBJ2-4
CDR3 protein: CSVPDDRFTNIQYF
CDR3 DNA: TGCAGCGTCCCGGATGACAGATTTACAAACATTCAGTACTTC

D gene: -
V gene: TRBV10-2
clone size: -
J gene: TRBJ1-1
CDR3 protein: CASSEWAFLLAEAFF
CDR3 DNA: TGCGCCAGCAGTGAGTGGGCTTTTCTACTGGCTGAAGCTTTCTTT

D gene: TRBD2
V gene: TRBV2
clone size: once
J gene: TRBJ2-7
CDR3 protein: CASTELAGGSYEQYF
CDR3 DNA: TGTGCCAGCACCGAACTAGCGGGGGGCTCCTACGAGCAGTACTTC

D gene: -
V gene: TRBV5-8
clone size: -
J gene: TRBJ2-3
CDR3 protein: CASSLGGTSTDTQYF
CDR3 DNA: TGTGCCAGCAGCTTGGGCGGTACTAGCACAGATACGCAGTATTTT

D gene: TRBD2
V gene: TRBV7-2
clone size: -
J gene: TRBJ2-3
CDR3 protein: CASSYRGDSTDTQYF
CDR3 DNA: TGTGCCAGCAGCTACCGGGGGGATTCCACAGATACGCAGTATTTT

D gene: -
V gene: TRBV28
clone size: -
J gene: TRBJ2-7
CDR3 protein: CASTLGGPQASYEQYF
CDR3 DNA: TGTGCCAGCACCCTAGGGGGACCCCAGGCCTCCTACGAGCAGTACTTC

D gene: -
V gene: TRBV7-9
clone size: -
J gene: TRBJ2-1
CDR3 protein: CASSHDSLEQFF
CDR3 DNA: TGTGCCAGCAGCCACGACTCGTTAGAGCAGTTCTTC

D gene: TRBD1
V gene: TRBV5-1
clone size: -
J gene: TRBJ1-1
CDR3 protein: CASTAGGVENTEAFF
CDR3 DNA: TGCGCCAGCACCGCAGGGGGAGTAGAAAACACTGAAGCTTTCTTT

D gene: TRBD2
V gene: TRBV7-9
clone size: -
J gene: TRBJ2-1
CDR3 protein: CASSSPSGGASYNEQFF
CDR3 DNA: TGTGCCAGCAGCTCCCCCAGCGGGGGGGCCTCCTACAATGAGCAGTTCTTC

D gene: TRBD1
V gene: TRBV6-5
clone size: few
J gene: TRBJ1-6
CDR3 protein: CASRTGVGSPLHF
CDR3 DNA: TGTGCCAGCAGAACAGGGGTCGGTTCACCCCTCCACTTT

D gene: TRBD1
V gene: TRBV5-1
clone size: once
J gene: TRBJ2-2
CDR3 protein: CASSVRTGTNTGELFF
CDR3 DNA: TGCGCCAGCAGCGTTCGGACAGGGACGAACACCGGGGAGCTGTTTTTT

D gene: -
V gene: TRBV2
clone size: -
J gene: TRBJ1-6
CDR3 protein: CASSLNGVWTDNSPLHF
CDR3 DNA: TGTGCCAGCAGTCTAAACGGCGTATGGACAGATAATTCACCCCTCCACTTT

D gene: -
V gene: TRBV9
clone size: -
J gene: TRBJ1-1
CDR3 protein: CASSVATGRAEAFF
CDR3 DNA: TGTGCCAGCAGCGTAGCCACAGGCCGCGCTGAAGCTTTCTTT

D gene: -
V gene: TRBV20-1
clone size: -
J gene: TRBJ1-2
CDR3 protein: CSARGARGYTF
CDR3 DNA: TGCAGTGCTAGAGGGGCAAGGGGCTACACCTTC

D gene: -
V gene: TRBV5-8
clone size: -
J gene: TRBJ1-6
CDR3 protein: CASSPSLLLSPLHF
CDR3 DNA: TGTGCCAGCAGCCCTTCACTTTTGCTTTCACCCCTCCACTTT

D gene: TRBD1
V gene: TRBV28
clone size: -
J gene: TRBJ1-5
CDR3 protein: CASSLRQGAGNQPQHF
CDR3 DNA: TGTGCCAGCAGTTTACGGCAGGGGGCGGGCAATCAGCCCCAGCATTTT

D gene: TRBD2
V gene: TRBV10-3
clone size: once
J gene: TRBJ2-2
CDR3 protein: CAISRGGQTGELFF
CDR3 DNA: TGTGCCATCAGCCGGGGGGGCCAAACCGGGGAGCTGTTTTTT

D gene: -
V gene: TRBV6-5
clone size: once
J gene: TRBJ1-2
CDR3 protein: CASSYRAGTGYTF
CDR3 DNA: TGTGCCAGCAGTTACCGGGCGGGGACTGGCTACACCTTC

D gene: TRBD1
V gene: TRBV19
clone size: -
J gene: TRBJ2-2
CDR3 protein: CASTTRTGNTGELFF
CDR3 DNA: TGTGCCAGTACTACCCGGACAGGCAACACCGGGGAGCTGTTTTTT

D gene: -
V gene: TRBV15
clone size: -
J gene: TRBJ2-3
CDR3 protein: CATRPGARTDTQYF
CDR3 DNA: TGTGCCACCAGACCAGGGGCGAGGACAGATACGCAGTATTTT

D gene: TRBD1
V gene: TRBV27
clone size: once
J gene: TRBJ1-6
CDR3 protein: CASSLSAGGNSPLHF
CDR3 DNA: TGTGCCAGCAGTTTAAGTGCAGGGGGGAATTCACCCCTCCACTTT

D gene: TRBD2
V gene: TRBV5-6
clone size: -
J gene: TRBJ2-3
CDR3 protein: CASSLGGGGPDTQYF
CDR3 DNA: TGTGCCAGCAGCTTAGGCGGGGGGGGTCCAGATACGCAGTATTTT

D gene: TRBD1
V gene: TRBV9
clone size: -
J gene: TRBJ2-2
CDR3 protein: CASSVPGQGAGELFF
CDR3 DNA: TGTGCCAGCAGCGTACCCGGACAGGGGGCCGGGGAGCTGTTTTTT

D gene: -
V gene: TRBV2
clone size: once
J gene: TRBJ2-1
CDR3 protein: CASSEARGAGNEQFF
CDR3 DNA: TGTGCCAGCAGTGAAGCCCGGGGGGCCGGGAATGAGCAGTTCTTC

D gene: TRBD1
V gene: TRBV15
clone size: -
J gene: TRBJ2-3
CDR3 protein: CATSRGSTGNPTDTQYF
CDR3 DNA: TGTGCCACCAGCAGAGGCTCGACAGGGAACCCGACAGATACGCAGTATTTT

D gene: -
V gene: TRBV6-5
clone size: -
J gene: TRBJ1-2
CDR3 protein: CASIESYGYTF
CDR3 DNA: TGTGCCAGCATTGAGAGCTATGGCTACACCTTC

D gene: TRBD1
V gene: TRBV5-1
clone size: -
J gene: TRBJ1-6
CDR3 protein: CASSLTGGVNSPLHF
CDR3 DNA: TGCGCCAGCAGCTTAACAGGGGGCGTTAATTCACCCCTCCACTTT

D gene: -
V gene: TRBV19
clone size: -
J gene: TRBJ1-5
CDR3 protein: CASSSGAQPQHF
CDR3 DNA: TGTGCCAGTAGTAGCGGGGCTCAGCCCCAGCATTTT

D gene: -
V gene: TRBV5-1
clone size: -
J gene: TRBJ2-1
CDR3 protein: CASRGRNEQFF
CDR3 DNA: TGCGCCAGCAGGGGGAGAAATGAGCAGTTCTTC

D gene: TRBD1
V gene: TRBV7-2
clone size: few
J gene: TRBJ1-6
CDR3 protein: CASSLGDRVGWNSPLHF
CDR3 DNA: TGTGCCAGCAGCTTAGGGGACAGGGTCGGGTGGAATTCACCCCTCCACTTT

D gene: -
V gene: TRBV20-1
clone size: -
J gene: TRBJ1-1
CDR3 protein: CSSGGGTEAFF
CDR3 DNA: TGCAGTTCAGGTGGAGGCACTGAAGCTTTCTTT

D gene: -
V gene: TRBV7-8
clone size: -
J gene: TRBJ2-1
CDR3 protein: CASSLYSRTLYNEQFF
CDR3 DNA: TGTGCCAGCAGCTTATATTCTAGAACCCTTTACAATGAGCAGTTCTTC

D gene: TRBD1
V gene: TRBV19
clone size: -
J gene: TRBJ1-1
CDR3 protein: CASSSLTGGEDTEAFF
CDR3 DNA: TGTGCCAGTAGTTCTCTCACAGGGGGTGAGGACACTGAAGCTTTCTTT

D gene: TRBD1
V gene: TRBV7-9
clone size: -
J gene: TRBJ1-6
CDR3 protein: CASSKGTGNSPLHF
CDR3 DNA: TGTGCCAGCAGCAAGGGGACAGGGAATTCACCCCTCCACTTT

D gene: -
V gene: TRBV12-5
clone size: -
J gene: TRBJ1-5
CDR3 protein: CASGLIQGANQPQHF
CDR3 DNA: TGTGCTAGTGGTTTGATACAGGGCGCGAATCAGCCCCAGCATTTT

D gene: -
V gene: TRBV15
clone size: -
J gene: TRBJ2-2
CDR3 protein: CATSKGLRGSNTGELFF
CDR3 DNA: TGTGCCACCAGCAAAGGCTTGCGGGGTTCGAACACCGGGGAGCTGTTTTTT

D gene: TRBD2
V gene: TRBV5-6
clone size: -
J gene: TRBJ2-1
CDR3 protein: CASSTPGLADHNEQFF
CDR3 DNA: TGTGCCAGCAGTACACCGGGACTAGCGGATCACAATGAGCAGTTCTTC

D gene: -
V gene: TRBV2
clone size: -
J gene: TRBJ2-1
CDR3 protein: CASSANNEQFF
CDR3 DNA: TGTGCCAGCAGTGCTAACAATGAGCAGTTCTTC

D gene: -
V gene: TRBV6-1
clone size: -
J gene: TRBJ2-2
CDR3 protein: CASRQWESNTGELFF
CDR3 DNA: TGTGCCAGCAGGCAGTGGGAGTCAAACACCGGGGAGCTGTTTTTT

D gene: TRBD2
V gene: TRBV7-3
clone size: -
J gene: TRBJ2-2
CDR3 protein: CASSPLAGGTGELFF
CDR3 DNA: TGTGCCAGCAGCCCCCTAGCGGGAGGAACCGGGGAGCTGTTTTTT

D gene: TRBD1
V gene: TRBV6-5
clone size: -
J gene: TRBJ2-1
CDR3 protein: CASRVGTANNEQFF
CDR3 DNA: TGTGCCAGCAGGGTCGGGACAGCCAACAATGAGCAGTTCTTC

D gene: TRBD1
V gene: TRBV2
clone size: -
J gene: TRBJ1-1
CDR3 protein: CASTGQGSAEAFF
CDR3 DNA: TGTGCCAGCACCGGACAGGGTTCTGCTGAAGCTTTCTTT

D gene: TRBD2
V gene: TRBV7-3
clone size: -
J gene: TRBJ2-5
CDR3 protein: CASSLIAGETQYF
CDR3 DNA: TGTGCCAGCAGCTTAATAGCGGGGGAGACCCAGTACTTC